This record concerns one T cell receptor beta chain sequence. Its target antigen remains unknown. One base away there is no much larger clone; base qualities are not given. The CDR3 regions of human TCRbeta chains were analyzed by immunosequencing. Under the source paper's analysis protocol: Repertoire TCRs were checked for matches against a reference library of SARS-CoV-2-specific TCRs that had been generated using the MIRA antigen-specificity platform. Breadth was defined as the fraction of unique TCRs that were SARS-CoV-2-associated. Depth was defined as the fraction of total T cells that were SARS-CoV-2-associated. Using the MIRA data, each spike-specific TCR was mapped to the spike region that the TCR reacts to and placed in a CD4 or CD8 class. Log10-transformed breadth and depth values were compared by one-way ANOVA with Sidak's multiple comparisons tests. The table was pulled from immuneACCESS by TCRdb, which kept in-frame rearrangements only. Such tables lose some clones; where checked, under half of the loss comes from unresolved V genes, and the rest has no known cause. That table furnishes V, J and clone size, whereas the DNA furnished D and trimming. Here the sample has approximately 49,000 clones; more than 65% occur a single time. In total, the top ten clones hold more than 20% of the sample.

This record comes from a study of T cell responses to AZD1222 COVID-19 vaccine (dated by TCRdb to the early 2020s). For the study in its entirety: TCR sequencing was performed for more than 230 trial participants, of whom about 200 were given two doses of AZD1222 and 26 were given two doses of MenACWY control vaccine. Enrollment into the trials was organized by age into subgroups of 18-55, 56-69 and 70-plus years, and those subgroups contained roughly 150, 30 and 60 TCR-sequenced participants, respectively.

Measured from the cysteine to the phenylalanine, the CDR3 is 15 residues long. The entry retains the CDR3 DNA only, 45 bases that are in frame from base 1. The V end gives up 5 bases and the J end 6 bases, leaving 8 bases in the junction not matched to a gene. The germline V gene yields ENHRY for CDR1 and SYGVKD for CDR2. General study outcomes and caveats: Epitopes outside the regions mutated in the B.1.351 and B.1.1.7 variants were reportedly recognized by nearly half of the unique spike-specific TCRs. Because no day 14 peak-response samples were available, repertoires were characterized only after the peak T cell response. Only 5 to 7 AZD1222 recipients were SARS-CoV-2 seropositive at baseline, limiting conclusions about previously exposed vaccinees. Participants were mostly white British and included more females than males, and it was suggested by the authors that clonal diversity may have been underestimated. In the small 56-69-year group, the increase in depth fell short of significance, most likely because of low power. Spike-specific TCR breadth and depth rose significantly after two AZD1222 doses compared with day 0 and with MenACWY recipients. CD4 TCRs associated with the vaccine covered the entire spike protein, and the dominant responses were in regions 160-218 and 743-854.

The sample's time point label is to be understood as: baseline before first vaccination. Explained via the paper, the treatment or condition label denotes: meningococcal conjugate vaccine given as trial control. Samples from vaccinated people were obtained from the UK trials COV001 and COV002, which included a single-blind randomized controlled phase 2/3 trial of AZD1222 (ChAdOx1 nCoV-19) in healthy adults. For TCRbeta chain sequencing, PBMC samples were collected from trial participants at day 0 and at day 28 after the second dose. This chain is built from TRBV10-3 and TRBJ2-3; 10 central nucleotides agree with TRBD2. This sample comprised peripheral blood, obtained on day 0 of MenACWY control vaccination. The TCR was taken from an adult in good health. In nucleotide form, the sequence is TGTGCCATCAGTTTCGGGACTAGCGTATCGGATACGCAGTATTTT. Protein translation: CAISFGTSVSDTQYF.